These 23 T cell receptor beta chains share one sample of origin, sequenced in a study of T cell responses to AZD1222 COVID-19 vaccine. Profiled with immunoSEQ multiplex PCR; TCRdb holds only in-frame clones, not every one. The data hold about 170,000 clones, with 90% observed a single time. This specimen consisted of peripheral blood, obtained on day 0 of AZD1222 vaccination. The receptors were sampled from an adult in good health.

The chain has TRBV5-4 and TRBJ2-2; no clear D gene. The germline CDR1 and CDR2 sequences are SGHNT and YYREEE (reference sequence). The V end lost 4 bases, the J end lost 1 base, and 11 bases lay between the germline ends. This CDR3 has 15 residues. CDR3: CASSHQTQNTGELFF. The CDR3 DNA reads TGTGCCAGCAGCCATCAAACACAGAACACCGGGGAGCTGTTTTTT.

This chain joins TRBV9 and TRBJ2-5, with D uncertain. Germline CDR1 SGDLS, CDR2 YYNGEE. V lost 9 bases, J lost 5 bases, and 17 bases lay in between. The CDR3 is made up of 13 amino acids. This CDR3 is CATFIFHRETQYF. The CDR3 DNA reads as TGTGCCACCTTCATCTTCCATAGGGAGACCCAGTACTTC.

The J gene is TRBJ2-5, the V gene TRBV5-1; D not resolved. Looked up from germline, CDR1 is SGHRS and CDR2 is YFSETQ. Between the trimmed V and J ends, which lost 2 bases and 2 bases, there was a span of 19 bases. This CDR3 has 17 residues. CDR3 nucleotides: TGCGCCAGCAGCTTAAGACGGCTCCTAACAACTCAAGAGACCCAGTACTTC. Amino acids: CASSLRRLLTTQETQYF.

CDR3 loop: CASSVTGTGDSNQPQHF. CDR3 in DNA: TGTGCCAGCAGCGTGACCGGGACAGGGGACTCAAATCAGCCCCAGCATTTT. The rearrangement uses TRBV7-9 and TRBJ1-5; TRBD1 matches 10 bases. Germline assignment: CDR1 SEHNR and CDR2 FQNEAQ (reference sequence). The CDR3 runs to 17 residues. J gave up 4 bases and V 5 bases, and 11 bases lay outside the gene matches.

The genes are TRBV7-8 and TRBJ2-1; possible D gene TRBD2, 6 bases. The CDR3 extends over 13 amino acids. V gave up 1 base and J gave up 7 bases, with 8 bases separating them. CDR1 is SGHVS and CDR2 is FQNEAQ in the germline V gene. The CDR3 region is CASSLVRGNEQFF. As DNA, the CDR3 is TGTGCCAGCAGCTTAGTCCGGGGGAATGAGCAGTTCTTC.

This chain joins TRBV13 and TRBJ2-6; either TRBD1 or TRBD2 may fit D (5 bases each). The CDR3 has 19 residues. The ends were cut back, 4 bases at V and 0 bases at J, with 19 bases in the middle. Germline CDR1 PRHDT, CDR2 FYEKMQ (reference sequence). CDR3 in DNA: TGTGCCAGCAGCTCGCTCCGGGACGATGGGTACTCTGGGGCCAACGTCCTGACTTTC. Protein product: CASSSLRDDGYSGANVLTF.

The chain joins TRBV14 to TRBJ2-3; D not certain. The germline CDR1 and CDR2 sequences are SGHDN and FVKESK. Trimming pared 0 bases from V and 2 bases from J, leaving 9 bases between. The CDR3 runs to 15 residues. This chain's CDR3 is CASSQDRTNTDTQYF. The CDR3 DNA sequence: TGTGCCAGCAGCCAAGACCGCACGAACACAGATACGCAGTATTTT.

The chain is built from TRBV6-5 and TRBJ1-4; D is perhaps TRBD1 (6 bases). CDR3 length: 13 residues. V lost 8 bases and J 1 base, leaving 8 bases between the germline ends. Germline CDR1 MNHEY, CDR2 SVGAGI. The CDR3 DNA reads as TGTGCCAGCGCGGGACAAACTAATGAAAAACTGTTTTTT. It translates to CASAGQTNEKLFF.

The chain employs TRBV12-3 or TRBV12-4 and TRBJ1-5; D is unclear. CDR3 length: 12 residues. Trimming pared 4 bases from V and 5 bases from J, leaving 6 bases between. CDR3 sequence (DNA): TGTGCCAGCAGTTGGAATGATCAGCCCCAGCATTTT. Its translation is CASSWNDQPQHF.

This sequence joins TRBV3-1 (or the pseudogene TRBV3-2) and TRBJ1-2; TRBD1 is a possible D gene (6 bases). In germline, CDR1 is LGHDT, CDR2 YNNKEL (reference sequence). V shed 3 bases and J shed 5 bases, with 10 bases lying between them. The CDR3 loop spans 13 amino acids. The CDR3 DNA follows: TGTGCCAGCAGCCAGAGGACAGAGTATGGCTACACCTTC. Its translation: CASSQRTEYGYTF.

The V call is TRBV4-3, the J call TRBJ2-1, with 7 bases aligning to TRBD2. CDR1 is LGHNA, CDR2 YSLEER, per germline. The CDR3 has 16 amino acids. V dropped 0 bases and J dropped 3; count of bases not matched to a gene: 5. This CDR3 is CASSQDKRGFYNEQFF. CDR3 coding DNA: TGCGCCAGCAGCCAAGATAAGCGGGGATTCTACAATGAGCAGTTCTTC.

The CDR3 DNA is TGTGCCAGCAGCTCTAGCGGGGGGATAGATACGCAGTATTTT. Amino acid sequence: CASSSSGGIDTQYF. This rearrangement joins TRBV7-8 to TRBJ2-3; 11 bases map to TRBD2. Germline-derived CDR1 and CDR2 are SGHVS and FQNEAQ. V was pared by 4 bases and J by 5 bases, with 2 bases of the junction left unmatched. There are 14 residues in the CDR3.

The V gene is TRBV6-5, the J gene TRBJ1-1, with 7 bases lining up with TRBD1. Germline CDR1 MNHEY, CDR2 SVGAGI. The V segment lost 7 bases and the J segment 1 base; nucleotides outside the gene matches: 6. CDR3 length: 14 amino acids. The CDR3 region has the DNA TGTGCCAGCACCCTAACAGGGGCGAACACTGAAGCTTTCTTT. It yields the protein CASTLTGANTEAFF.

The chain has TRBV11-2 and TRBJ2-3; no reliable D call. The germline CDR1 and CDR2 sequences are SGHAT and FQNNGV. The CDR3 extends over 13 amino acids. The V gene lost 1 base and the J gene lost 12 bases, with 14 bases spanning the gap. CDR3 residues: CASSLGLQSYQYF. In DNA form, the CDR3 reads TGTGCCAGCAGCTTAGGTCTCCAGAGCTATCAGTATTTT.

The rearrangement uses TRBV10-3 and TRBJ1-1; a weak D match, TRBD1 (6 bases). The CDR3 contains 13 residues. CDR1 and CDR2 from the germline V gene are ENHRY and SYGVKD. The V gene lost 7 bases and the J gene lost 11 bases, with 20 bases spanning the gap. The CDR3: CAITPAGQRRAFF. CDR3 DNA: TGTGCCATCACTCCGGCCGGACAGAGGAGGGCTTTCTTT.

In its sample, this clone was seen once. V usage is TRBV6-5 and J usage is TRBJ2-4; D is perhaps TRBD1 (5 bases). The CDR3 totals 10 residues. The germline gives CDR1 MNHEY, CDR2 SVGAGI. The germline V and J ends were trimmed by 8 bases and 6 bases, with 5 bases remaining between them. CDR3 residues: CASQGNIQYF. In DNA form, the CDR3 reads TGTGCCAGCCAGGGAAACATTCAGTACTTC.

The CDR3 coding sequence is TGCGCCAGCAGCAACAGGGGCTCTGGGGCCAACGTCCTGACTTTC. This translates into CASSNRGSGANVLTF. J is TRBJ2-6 and V is TRBV4-3; 7 positions agree with TRBD1. CDR3 length equals 15 residues. Germline V gives CDR1 LGHNA, CDR2 YSLEER. V gave up 5 bases and J gave up 0 bases; unmatched junction bases: 1.

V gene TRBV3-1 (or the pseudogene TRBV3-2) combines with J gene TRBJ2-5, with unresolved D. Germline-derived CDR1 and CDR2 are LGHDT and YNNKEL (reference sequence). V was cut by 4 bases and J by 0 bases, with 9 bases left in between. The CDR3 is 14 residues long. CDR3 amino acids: CASSRASHQETQYF. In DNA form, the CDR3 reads TGTGCCAGCAGCCGGGCCAGCCACCAAGAGACCCAGTACTTC.

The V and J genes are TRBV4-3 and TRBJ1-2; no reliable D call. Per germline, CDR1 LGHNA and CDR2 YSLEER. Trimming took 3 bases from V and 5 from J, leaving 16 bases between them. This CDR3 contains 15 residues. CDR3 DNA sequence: TGCGCCAGCAGCCACCAGGTCCCACCAAGATATGGCTACACCTTC. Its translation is CASSHQVPPRYGYTF.

The CDR3: CASSLGDKYEQYF. The CDR3 DNA sequence: TGCGCCAGCAGCTTGGGGGACAAATACGAGCAGTACTTC. V is TRBV5-1 and J is TRBJ2-7; tentative D call: TRBD1 (6 bases). Germline CDR1 reads SGHRS; CDR2 reads YFSETQ. CDR3 length equals 13 residues. V was clipped by 0 bases and J by 4 bases, with 8 bases between them.

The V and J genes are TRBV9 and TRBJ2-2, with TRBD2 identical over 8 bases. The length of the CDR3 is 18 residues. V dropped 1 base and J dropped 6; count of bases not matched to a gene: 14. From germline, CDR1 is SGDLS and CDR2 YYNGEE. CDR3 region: CASSVSPRGPSGSGELFF. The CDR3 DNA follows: TGTGCCAGCAGCGTAAGTCCCCGCGGGCCTAGCGGGTCCGGGGAGCTGTTTTTT.

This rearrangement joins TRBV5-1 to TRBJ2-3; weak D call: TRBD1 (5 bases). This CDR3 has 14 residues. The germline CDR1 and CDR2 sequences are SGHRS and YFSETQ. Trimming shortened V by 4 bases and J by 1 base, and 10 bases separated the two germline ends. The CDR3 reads CASSIGHRTDTQYF. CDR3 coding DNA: TGCGCCAGCAGCATCGGACACCGCACAGATACGCAGTATTTT.

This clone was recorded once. In nucleotides, the CDR3 is TGTGCCAGCAGCTTAGACACGCAGGGTTGGAACGAGCAGTACTTC. It translates to CASSLDTQGWNEQYF. The V and J genes are TRBV11-2 and TRBJ2-7, with D possibly TRBD1 on 5 matching bases. The CDR3 length is 15 residues. Germline V gives CDR1 SGHAT, CDR2 FQNNGV. V was cut by 0 bases and J by 5 bases, with 14 bases left in between.